This T cell receptor beta chain was retrieved from a study of blood T cell repertoires in COVID-19. Study in general: From T cells, B-cell-depleted T cells, or PBMCs came the material, which was cDNA or gDNA.

This clone was picked up one time. Per the study methods: The authors estimated nucleated cell counts from reference gene primer amplification. Measured with immunoSEQ multiplex PCR; TCRdb has only the in-frame clones, and not every one. V and J calls and clone size are given by that table; D and trimming were obtained from the DNA. The data contain approximately 330,000 clones, 87% of them singletons. The CDR3 has 14 amino acids. In germline, CDR1 is SSHAT, CDR2 FNYEAQ (reference sequence). The V segment lost 5 bases and the J segment 7 bases; nucleotides outside the gene matches: 5. Seattle researchers signed up patients amid active infection and tracked them longitudinally.

Sequencing was carried out using peripheral blood. V gene TRBV7-7 combines with J gene TRBJ1-4; 9 positions match TRBD1. This TCR was recovered from a man in his thirties or forties with COVID-19, enrolled during active disease. CDR3 coding DNA: TGTGCCAGCAGCCCCGGGACAGGGATTGAAAAACTGTTTTTT. It encodes CASSPGTGIEKLFF. Full variable domain (remainder filled in from reference TRBV7-7 and TRBJ1-4): GAGVSQSPRYKVTKRGQDVTLRCDPISSHATLYWYQQALGQGPEFLTYFNYEAQPDKSGLPSDRFSAERPEGSISTLTIQRTEQRDSAMYRCASSPGTGIEKLFFGSGTQLSVL.